The 8 T cell receptor beta chains reported below all come from one sample, sequenced in a study of OX40 agonist ivuxolimab in advanced cancers. TCRdb's copy holds only in-frame clones and misses some; the assay was immunoSEQ multiplex PCR. The data show tens of thousands of clones, about 73% seen once. This specimen consisted of CD4+ or CD8+ T cells sorted from blood, obtained in a trial of the OX40 agonist ivuxolimab. These receptors all come from an adult with an advanced solid tumor such as melanoma, head and neck, liver or kidney cancer.

This clone was seen more than once but under ten times. The chain recombines TRBV2 with TRBJ1-4; D unresolved. The CDR3 contains 15 residues. V was cut by 6 bases and J by 3 bases, with 14 bases left in between. Per the germline V gene, CDR1 is SNHLY and CDR2 is FYNNEI. The CDR3 here is CASSHNSGSNEKLFF. In DNA, the CDR3 is TGTGCCAGCAGCCACAACAGTGGGTCTAATGAAAAACTGTTTTTT.

CDR3: CASSPHSGTRAYEQYF. CDR3 DNA sequence: TGTGCCAGCAGCCCTCACAGCGGGACTAGGGCCTACGAGCAGTACTTC. The chain carries TRBV11-2 and TRBJ2-7; 8 bases match TRBD2. Germline CDR1 and CDR2: SGHAT and FQNNGV. There are 16 residues in the CDR3. Trimming removed 5 bases from V and 2 bases from J; junction bases left unmatched: 11.

The J gene is TRBJ1-1, the V gene TRBV7-9; TRBD1 agrees at 8 bases. Germline-derived CDR1 and CDR2 are SEHNR and FQNEAQ (reference sequence). With V trimmed by 3 bases and J by 2 bases, 5 bases remained unmatched. The CDR3 length is 15 residues. Here the CDR3 reads CASSFLGQGNTEAFF. The CDR3 bases are TGTGCCAGCAGCTTCCTAGGACAGGGCAACACTGAAGCTTTCTTT.

The rearrangement uses TRBV27 and TRBJ1-2; D perhaps matches TRBD1 (6 bases). In germline, CDR1 is MNHEY, CDR2 SMNVEV (reference sequence). V was pared by 5 bases and J by 8 bases, with 15 bases between. The CDR3 spans 13 residues. CDR3 amino acids: CASSRGQTRGYTF. The DNA of the CDR3 is TGTGCCAGCAGTAGGGGACAAACGCGCGGCTACACCTTC.

The rearrangement uses TRBV4-2 and TRBJ2-1, with a possible D match to TRBD2 (5 bases). The length of the CDR3 is 17 residues. V gave up 3 bases and J gave up 0 bases, with 15 bases separating them. Germline values: CDR1 LGHNA, CDR2 YNFKEQ. The CDR3: CASSQKGSGYSYNEQFF. The CDR3 nucleotides are TGTGCCAGCAGCCAGAAGGGATCGGGATACTCCTACAATGAGCAGTTCTTC.

V is TRBV29-1 and J is TRBJ2-3, with D perhaps assigned TRBD1 or TRBD2 (6 bases each). Deletions cut 4 bases from V and 4 bases from J, with 12 bases between. Looked up from germline, CDR1 is SQVTM and CDR2 is ANQGSEA. The CDR3 covers 13 residues. CDR3 sequence: CSVGGAGADTQYF. The CDR3 coding sequence is TGCAGCGTTGGGGGGGCAGGCGCAGATACGCAGTATTTT.

The genes are TRBV28 and TRBJ1-2, with TRBD1 identical over 9 bases. The CDR3 length is 16 residues. The junction had 9 bases not matched to a gene; V was cut back by 5 bases and J by 2 bases. CDR1 is MDHEN, CDR2 SYDVKM, per germline. In DNA, the CDR3 is TGTGCCAGCAGTAACCCGCGAGGACAGGGGAACTATGGCTACACCTTC. Residues: CASSNPRGQGNYGYTF.

The V and J genes are TRBV6-5 and TRBJ2-5; D unclear. Germline values: CDR1 MNHEY, CDR2 SVGAGI. This CDR3 region has 13 residues. The V end was cut by 2 bases, the J end by 7 bases, with 11 bases between. The DNA of the CDR3 is TGTGCCAGCAGTTACCAACCCATCGGGACCCAGTACTTC. As protein: CASSYQPIGTQYF.